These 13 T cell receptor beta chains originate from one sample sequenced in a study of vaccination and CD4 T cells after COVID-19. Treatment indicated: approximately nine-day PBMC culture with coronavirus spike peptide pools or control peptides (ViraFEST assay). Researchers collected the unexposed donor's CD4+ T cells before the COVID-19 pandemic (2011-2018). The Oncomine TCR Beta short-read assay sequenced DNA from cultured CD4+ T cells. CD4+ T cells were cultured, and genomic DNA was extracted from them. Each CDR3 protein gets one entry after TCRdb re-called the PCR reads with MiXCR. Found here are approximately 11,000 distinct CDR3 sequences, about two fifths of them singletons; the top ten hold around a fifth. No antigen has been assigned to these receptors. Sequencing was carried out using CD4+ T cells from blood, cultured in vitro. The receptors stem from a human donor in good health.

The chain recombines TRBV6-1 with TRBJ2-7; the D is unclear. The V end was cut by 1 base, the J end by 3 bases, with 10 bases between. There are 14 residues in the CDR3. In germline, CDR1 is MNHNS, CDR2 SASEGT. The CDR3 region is CASSEGWGFYEQYF. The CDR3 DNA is TGTGCCAGCAGTGAAGGGTGGGGATTCTACGAGCAGTACTTC.

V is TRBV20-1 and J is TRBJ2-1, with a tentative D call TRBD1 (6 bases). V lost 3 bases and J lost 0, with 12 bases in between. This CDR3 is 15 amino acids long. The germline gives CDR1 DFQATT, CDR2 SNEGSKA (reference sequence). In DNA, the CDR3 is TGCAGTGCTAGTAACAGGGTAAGCTCCTACAATGAGCAGTTCTTC. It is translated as CSASNRVSSYNEQFF.

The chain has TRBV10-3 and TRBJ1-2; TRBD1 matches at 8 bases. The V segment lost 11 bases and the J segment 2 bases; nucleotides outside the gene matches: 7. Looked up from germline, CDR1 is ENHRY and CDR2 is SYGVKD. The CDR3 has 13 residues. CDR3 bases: TGTGCCTCAGAAGGACAGGGAAACTATGGCTACACCTTC. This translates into CASEGQGNYGYTF.

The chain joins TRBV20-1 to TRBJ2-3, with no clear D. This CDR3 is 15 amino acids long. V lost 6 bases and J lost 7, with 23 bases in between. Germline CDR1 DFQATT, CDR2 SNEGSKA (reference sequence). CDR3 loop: CSARRADGLGNTQYF. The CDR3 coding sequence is TGCAGTGCCAGACGGGCGGACGGTTTGGGAAATACGCAGTATTTT.

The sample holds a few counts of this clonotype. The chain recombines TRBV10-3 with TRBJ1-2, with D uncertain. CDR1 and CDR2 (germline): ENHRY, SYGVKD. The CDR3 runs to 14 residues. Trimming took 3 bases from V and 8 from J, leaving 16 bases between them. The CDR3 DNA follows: TGTGCCATCAGTGACCGCTCCCCCGACGGGGGCTACACCTTC. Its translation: CAISDRSPDGGYTF.

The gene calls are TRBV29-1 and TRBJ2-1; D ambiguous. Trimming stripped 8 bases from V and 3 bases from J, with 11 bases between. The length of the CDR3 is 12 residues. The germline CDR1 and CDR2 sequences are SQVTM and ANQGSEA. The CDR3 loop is CSHTNGYNEQFF. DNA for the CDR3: TGCAGCCACACTAACGGCTACAATGAGCAGTTCTTC.

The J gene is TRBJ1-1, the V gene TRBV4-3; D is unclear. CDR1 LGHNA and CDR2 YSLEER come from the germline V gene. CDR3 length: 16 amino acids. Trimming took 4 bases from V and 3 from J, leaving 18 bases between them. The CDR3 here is CASSPALLDPHTEAFF. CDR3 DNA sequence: TGCGCCAGCAGCCCGGCCCTACTAGATCCCCACACTGAAGCTTTCTTT.

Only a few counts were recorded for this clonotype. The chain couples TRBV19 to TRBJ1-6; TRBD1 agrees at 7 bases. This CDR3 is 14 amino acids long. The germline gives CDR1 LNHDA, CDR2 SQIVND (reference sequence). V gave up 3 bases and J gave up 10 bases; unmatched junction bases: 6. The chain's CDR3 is CASSMGQLISPLHF. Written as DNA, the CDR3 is TGTGCCAGTAGTATGGGACAGTTGATATCACCCCTCCACTTT.

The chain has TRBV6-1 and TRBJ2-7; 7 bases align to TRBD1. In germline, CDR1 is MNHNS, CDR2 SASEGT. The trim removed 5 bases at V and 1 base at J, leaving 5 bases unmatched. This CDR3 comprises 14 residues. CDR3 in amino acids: CASSRRTGSYEQYF. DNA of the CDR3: TGTGCCAGCAGTCGGCGGACAGGTTCCTACGAGCAGTACTTC.

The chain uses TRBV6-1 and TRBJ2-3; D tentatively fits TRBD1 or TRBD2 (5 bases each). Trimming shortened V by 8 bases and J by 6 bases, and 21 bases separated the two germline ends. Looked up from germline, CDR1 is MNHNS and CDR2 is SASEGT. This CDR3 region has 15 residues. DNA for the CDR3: TGTGCCAGCCGAGTGTACCCAGGGACCGACGATACGCAGTATTTT. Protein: CASRVYPGTDDTQYF.

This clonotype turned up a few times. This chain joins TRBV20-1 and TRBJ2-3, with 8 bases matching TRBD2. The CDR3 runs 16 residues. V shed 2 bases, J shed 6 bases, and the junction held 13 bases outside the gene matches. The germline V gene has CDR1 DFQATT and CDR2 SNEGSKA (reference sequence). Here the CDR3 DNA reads TGCAGTGCTAGACCCCGTTTAGCGGGACCGACGGATACGCAGTATTTT. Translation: CSARPRLAGPTDTQYF.

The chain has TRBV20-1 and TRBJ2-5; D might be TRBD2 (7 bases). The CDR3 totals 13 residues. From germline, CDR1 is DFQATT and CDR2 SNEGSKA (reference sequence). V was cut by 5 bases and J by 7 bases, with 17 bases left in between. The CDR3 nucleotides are TGCAGTGCTCCCTTGGGGGGGCTTTTGACCCAGTACTTC. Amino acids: CSAPLGGLLTQYF.

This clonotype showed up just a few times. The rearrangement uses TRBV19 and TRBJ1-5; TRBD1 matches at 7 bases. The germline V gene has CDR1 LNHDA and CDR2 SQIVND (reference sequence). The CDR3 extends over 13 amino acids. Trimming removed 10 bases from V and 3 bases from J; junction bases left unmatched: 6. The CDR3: CATTGVDNQPQHF. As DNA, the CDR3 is TGTGCCACCACAGGGGTAGACAATCAGCCCCAGCATTTT.